The present T cell receptor beta chain was sequenced within a study of CXCR3-negative and CXCR3-positive naive CD8 T cells. Study results and caveats: PBMCs showed partially decreased CXCR3 expression after cryopreservation, and most assays used fresh PBMCs. The study found comparably high diversity in both naive subsets and much lower diversity in memory CD8+ cells.

A note on this clonotype: Its antigen is unidentified.

Germline-derived CDR1 and CDR2 are LNHNV and YYDKDF (reference sequence). CDR3 length: 14 residues. Carrying UMI labels, the TRB cDNA libraries were prepared through 5' RACE. TCRdb re-called the 5' RACE reads, yielding one record per CDR3 amino acid sequence without DNA. This sample contains about 23,000 distinct CDR3 sequences. Triplicate approximately 280,000-cell sorts were made of each CD8+ T cell subset. The V gene is TRBV15, the J gene TRBJ2-1. What was sequenced was memory CD8+ T cells from blood. The TCR was taken from a human donor in good health. Some clones in this sample may be carry-over from other donors' samples. The CDR3 region is CATSSRWPDNEQFF.